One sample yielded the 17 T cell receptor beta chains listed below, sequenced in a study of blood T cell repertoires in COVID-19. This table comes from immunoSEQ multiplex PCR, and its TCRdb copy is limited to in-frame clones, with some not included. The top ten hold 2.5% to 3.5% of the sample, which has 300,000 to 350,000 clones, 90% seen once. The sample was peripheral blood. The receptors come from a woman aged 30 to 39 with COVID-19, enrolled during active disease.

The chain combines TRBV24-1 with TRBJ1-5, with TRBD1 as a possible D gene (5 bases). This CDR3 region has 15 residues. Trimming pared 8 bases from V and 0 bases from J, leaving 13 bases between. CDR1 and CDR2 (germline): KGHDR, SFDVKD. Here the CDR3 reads CATKVSDSSNQPQHF. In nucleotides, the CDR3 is TGTGCCACCAAGGTGAGCGACAGTAGCAATCAGCCCCAGCATTTT.

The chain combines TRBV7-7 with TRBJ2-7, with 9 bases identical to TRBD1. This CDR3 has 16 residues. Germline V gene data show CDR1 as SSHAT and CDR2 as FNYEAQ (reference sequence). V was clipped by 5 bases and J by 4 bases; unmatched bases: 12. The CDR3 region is CASSPGGRTGEYEQYF. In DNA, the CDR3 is TGTGCCAGCAGCCCCGGGGGACGGACAGGGGAGTACGAGCAGTACTTC. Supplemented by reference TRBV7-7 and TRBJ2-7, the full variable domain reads GAGVSQSPRYKVTKRGQDVTLRCDPISSHATLYWYQQALGQGPEFLTYFNYEAQPDKSGLPSDRFSAERPEGSISTLTIQRTEQRDSAMYRCASSPGGRTGEYEQYFGPGTRLTVT.

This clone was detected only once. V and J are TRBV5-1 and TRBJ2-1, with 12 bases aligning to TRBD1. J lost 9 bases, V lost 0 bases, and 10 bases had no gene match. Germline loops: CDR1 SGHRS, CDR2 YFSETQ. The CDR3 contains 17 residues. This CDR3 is CASSLDLPGQGAGEQFF. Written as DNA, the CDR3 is TGCGCCAGCAGCTTGGATCTCCCGGGACAGGGGGCAGGTGAGCAGTTCTTC.

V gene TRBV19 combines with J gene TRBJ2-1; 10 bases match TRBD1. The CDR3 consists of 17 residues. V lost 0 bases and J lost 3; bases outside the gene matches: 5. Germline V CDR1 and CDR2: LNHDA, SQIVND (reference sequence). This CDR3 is CASSIDAGQGNYNEQFF. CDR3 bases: TGTGCCAGTAGTATAGACGCGGGACAGGGGAACTACAATGAGCAGTTCTTC. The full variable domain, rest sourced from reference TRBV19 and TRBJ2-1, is DGGITQSPKYLFRKEGQNVTLSCEQNLNHDAMYWYRQDPGQGLRLIYYSQIVNDFQKGDIAEGYSVSREKKESFPLTVTSAQKNPTAFYLCASSIDAGQGNYNEQFFGPGTRLTVL.

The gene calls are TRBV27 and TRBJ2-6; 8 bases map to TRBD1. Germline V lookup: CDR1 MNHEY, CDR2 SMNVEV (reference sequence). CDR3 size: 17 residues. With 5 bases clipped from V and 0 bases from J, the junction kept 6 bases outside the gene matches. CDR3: CASSEDRATSGANVLTF. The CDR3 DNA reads TGTGCCAGCAGTGAGGACAGGGCCACCTCTGGGGCCAACGTCCTGACTTTC.

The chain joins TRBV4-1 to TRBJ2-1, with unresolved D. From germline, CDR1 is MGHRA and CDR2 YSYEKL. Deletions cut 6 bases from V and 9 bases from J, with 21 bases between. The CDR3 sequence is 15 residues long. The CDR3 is CASRHGVNFLSEQFF. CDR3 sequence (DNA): TGCGCCAGCAGACACGGAGTGAACTTCTTGAGTGAGCAGTTCTTC.

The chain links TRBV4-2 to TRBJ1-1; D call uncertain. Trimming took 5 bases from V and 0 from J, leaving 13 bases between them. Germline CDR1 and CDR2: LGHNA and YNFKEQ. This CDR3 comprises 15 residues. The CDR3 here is CASSIGAGMNTEAFF. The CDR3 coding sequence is TGTGCCAGCAGCATTGGCGCGGGGATGAACACTGAAGCTTTCTTT.

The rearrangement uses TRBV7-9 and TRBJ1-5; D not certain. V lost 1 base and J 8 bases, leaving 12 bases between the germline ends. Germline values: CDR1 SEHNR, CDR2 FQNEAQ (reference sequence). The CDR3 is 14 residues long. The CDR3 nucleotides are TGTGCCAGCAGCTTAGATCCGGGTCGGGAGCCCCAGCATTTT. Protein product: CASSLDPGREPQHF.

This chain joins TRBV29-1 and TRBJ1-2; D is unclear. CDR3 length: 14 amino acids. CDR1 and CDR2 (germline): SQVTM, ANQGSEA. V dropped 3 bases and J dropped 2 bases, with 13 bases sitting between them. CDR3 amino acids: CSVDSPRINYGYTF. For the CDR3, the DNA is TGCAGCGTTGACTCGCCCAGGATAAACTATGGCTACACCTTC.

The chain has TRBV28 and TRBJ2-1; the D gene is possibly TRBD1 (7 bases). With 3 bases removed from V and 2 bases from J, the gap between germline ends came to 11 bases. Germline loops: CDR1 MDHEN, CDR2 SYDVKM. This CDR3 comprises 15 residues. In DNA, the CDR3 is TGTGCCAGCAGTTTGGCGGGACAGCCCTACAATGAGCAGTTCTTC. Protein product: CASSLAGQPYNEQFF.

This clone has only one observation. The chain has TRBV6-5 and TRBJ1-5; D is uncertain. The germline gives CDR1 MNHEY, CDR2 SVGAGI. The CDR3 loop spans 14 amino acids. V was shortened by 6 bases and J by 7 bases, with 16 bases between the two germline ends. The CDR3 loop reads CASRGTRNFQPQHF. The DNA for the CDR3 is TGTGCCAGCAGGGGTACGAGGAATTTCCAGCCCCAGCATTTT.

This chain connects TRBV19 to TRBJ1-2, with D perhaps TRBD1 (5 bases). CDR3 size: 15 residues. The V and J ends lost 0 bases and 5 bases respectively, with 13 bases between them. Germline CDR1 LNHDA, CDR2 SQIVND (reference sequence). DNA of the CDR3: TGTGCCAGTAGTATAGAGTGGGGCGCCGCGTATGGCTACACCTTC. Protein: CASSIEWGAAYGYTF.

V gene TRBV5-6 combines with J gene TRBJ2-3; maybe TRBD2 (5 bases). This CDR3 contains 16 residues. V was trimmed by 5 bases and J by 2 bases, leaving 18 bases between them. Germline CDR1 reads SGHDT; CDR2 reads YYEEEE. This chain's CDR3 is CASSKKRTPDTDTQYF. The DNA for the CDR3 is TGTGCCAGCAGTAAGAAGAGGACTCCCGACACAGATACGCAGTATTTT.

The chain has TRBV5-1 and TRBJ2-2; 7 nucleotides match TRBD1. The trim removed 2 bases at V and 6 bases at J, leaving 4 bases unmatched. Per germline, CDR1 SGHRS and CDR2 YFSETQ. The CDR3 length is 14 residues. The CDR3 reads CASSLYRGAGELFF. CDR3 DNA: TGCGCCAGCAGCTTATACAGGGGAGCCGGGGAGCTGTTTTTT.

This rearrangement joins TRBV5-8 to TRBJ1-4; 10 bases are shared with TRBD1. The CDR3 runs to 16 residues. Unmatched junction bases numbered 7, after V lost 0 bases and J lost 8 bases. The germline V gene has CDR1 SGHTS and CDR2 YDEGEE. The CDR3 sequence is CASSLGQGASVEKLFF. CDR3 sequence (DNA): TGTGCCAGCAGCTTGGGACAGGGGGCGTCGGTCGAAAAACTGTTTTTT.

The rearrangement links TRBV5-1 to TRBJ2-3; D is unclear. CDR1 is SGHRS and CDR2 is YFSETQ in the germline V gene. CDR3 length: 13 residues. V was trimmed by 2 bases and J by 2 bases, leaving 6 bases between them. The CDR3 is CASSFRDTDTQYF. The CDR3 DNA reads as TGCGCCAGCAGCTTTCGAGACACAGATACGCAGTATTTT.

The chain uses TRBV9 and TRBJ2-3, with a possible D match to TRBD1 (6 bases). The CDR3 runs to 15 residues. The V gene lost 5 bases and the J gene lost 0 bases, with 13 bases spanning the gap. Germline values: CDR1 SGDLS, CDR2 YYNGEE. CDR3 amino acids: CASRAGDVSTDTQYF. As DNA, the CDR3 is TGTGCCAGCAGGGCAGGGGACGTCAGCACAGATACGCAGTATTTT.